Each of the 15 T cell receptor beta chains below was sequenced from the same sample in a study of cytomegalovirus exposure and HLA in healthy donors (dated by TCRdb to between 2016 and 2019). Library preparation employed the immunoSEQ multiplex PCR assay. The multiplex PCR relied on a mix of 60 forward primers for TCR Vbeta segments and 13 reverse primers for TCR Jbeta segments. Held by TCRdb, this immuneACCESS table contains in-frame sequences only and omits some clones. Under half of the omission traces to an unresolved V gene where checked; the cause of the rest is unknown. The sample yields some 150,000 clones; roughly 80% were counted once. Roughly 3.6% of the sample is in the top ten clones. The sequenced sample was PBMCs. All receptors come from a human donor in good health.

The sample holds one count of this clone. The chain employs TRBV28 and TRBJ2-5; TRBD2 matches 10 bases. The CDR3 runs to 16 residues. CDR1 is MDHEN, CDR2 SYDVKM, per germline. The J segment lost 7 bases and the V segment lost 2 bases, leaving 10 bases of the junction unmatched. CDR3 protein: CASSLGLAGEAGTQYF. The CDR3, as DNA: TGTGCCAGCAGTTTAGGGCTAGCGGGAGAGGCGGGGACCCAGTACTTC.

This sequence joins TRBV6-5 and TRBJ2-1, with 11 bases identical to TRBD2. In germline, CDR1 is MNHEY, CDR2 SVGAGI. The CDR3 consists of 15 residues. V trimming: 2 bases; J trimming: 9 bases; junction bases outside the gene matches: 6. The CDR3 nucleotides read TGTGCCAGCAGTTACGGTACTAGCGGGAGCTCTGAGCAGTTCTTC. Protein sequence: CASSYGTSGSSEQFF.

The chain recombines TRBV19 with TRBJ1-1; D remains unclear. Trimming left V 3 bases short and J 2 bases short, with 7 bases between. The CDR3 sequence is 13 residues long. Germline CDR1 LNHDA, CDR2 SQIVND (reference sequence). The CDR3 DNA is TGTGCCAGTAGTATTTTAACAAACACTGAAGCTTTCTTT. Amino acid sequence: CASSILTNTEAFF.

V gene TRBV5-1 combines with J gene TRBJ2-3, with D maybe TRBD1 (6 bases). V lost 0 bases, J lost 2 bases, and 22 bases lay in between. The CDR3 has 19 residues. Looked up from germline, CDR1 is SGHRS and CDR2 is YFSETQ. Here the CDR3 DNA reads TGCGCCAGCAGCTTGGGGTGGGTACCGCCAGGGGTCTTCACAGATACGCAGTATTTT. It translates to CASSLGWVPPGVFTDTQYF.

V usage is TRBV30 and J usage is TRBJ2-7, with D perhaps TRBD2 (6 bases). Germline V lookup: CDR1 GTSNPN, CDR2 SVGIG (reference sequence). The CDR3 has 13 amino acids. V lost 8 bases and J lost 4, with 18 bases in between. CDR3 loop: CARKAGSWYEQYF. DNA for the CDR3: TGTGCCCGGAAGGCGGGGAGTTGGTACGAGCAGTACTTC.

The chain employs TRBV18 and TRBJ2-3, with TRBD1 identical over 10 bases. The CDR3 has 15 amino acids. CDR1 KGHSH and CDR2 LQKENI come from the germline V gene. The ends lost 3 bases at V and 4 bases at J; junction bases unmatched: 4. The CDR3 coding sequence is TGTGCCAGCTCACCGGAAGGACAGGGGGCAGATACGCAGTATTTT. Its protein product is CASSPEGQGADTQYF.

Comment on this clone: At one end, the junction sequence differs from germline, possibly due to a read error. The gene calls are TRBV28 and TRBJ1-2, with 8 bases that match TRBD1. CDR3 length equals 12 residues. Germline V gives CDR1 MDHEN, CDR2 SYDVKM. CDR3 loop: CASTGQGRGYPF. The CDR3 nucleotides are TGTGCCAGCACTGGACAGGGCCGGGGCTACCCCTTC.

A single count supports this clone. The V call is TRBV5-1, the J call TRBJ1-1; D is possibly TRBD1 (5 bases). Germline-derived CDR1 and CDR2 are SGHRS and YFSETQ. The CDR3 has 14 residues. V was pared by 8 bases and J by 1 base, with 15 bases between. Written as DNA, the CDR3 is TGCGCCAGTAAATCTCTTCAGGGGAACACTGAAGCTTTCTTT. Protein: CASKSLQGNTEAFF.

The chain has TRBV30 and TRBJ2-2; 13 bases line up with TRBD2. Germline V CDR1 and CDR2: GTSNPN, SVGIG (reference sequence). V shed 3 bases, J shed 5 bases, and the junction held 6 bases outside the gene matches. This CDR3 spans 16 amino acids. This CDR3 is CAWRGLAGAYTGELFF. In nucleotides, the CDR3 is TGTGCCTGGAGAGGACTAGCGGGGGCCTATACCGGGGAGCTGTTTTTT.

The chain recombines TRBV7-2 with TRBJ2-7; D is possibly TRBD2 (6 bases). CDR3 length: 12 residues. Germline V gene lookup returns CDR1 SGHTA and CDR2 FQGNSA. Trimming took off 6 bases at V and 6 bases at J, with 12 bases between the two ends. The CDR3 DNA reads TGTGCCAGCAGTCGGGCCGGGGGCGAGCAGTACTTC. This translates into CASSRAGGEQYF.

CDR3 protein: CSVEDLRTGRRGAFF. The CDR3, as DNA: TGCAGCGTTGAAGATCTAAGGACAGGGAGACGTGGGGCTTTCTTT. This rearrangement joins TRBV29-1 to TRBJ1-1; TRBD1 aligns across 8 bases. Germline loops: CDR1 SQVTM, CDR2 ANQGSEA. The V segment lost 0 bases and the J segment 11 bases; nucleotides outside the gene matches: 14. The CDR3 length is 15 residues.

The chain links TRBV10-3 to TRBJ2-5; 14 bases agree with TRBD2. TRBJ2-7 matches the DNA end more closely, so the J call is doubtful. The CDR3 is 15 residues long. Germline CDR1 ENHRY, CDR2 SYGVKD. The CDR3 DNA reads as TGTGCCACATCCGGGACTAGCGGGAGCTCCTACGAGCAGTACTTC. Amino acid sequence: CATSGTSGSSYEQYF.

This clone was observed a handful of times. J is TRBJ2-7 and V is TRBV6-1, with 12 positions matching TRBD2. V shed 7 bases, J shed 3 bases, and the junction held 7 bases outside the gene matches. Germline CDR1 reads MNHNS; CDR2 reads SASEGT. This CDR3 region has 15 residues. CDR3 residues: CASTTGTSGYYEQYF. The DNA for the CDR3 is TGTGCCAGCACTACCGGGACTAGCGGGTACTACGAGCAGTACTTC.

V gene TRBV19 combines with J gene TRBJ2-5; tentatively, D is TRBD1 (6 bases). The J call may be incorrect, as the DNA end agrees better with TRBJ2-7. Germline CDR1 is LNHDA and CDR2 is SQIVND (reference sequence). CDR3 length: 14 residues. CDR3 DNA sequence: TGTGCCAGTAGTATGGGGGCCAATACCTACGAGCAGTACTTC. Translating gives CASSMGANTYEQYF.

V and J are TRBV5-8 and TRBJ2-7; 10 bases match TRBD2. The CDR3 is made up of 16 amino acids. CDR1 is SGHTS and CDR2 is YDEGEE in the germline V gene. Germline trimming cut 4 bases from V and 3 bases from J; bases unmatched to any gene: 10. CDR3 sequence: CASSPISGGLDYEQYF. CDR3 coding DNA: TGTGCCAGCAGCCCAATTAGCGGGGGGCTTGACTACGAGCAGTACTTC.